This TCR beta chain was obtained from a study of blood T cell repertoires in COVID-19 (dated by TCRdb to between 2020 and 2021). Background for the entire study: Samples from collaborators originated in the United States, Italy and Spain and spanned both the acute and convalescent phases of COVID-19. The material from the prospective study consisted of cDNA or gDNA derived from T cells, B-cell-depleted T cells, or PBMCs. Deeply sampled blood TCRbeta repertoires from subjects exposed to, actively infected with, or recovered from COVID-19 were included in the dataset. A freely available public database, intended as a resource for researchers studying the immune response to SARS-CoV-2, is where the repertoires were released. The samples were drawn from two sources: the first 160 participants of the ongoing ImmuneRACE study, and 950 to 1,500 subjects contributed by 6 global collaborators. Nearly every sample came with metadata listing a de-identified subject ID, COVID-19 status, age in years and sex. Where available, HLA class I and class II types were obtained from metadata supplied by the sample provider rather than from assay-based typing. The full study reports these points: The quantity of clinical and demographic metadata differed by source and by participant and was supplied without curation.

The germline V gene encodes CDR1 ENHRY and CDR2 SYGVKD. The CDR3 goes from the cysteine to the phenylalanine over 15 residues. Here the CDR3 DNA is all that survives: 45 bases in frame from base 1. Trimming accounts for 4 bases at V and 0 bases at J, while the number of junction bases matched to no gene is 4. TCRbeta CDR3 regions were amplified from genomic DNA by means of the immunoSEQ Assay, a bias-controlled multiplex PCR. The paper's data handling went like this. Within the assay, amplification of reference gene primers was used to estimate how many nucleated cells each sample contained. Sequence reads were collapsed and filtered to measure the absolute abundance of every unique TCRbeta CDR3 rearrangement. For each sample, productive Simpson clonality was calculated as the square root of Simpson's diversity index over productive rearrangements. The table comes from immuneACCESS by way of TCRdb, which keeps in-frame sequences with V and J called. Part of the clones is missing from these tables; in studies checked, under half for an unresolved V gene and the rest for unknown reasons. The V and J calls and clone size are taken from that table; D and trimming were inferred from the DNA. The sample table lists approximately 63,000 clones, roughly 88% of them with a count of one. The ten biggest clones cover 1.3% of the sample.

Points on this clone: What this receptor recognizes is not known. No base quality information exists; no much larger clone differs at one position.

Whole blood was collected in K2EDTA tubes by collaborating institutions according to the institutions' own protocols. For TCRbeta analysis, collaborators shipped samples in one of three forms: frozen whole blood, isolated PBMCs, or DNA extracted from either of those sample types. This sequence originates from a woman of 80 years or more with acute or convalescent COVID-19. The sequence joins TRBV10-3 to TRBJ2-3; TRBD2 lines up with 7 middle nucleotides. Sequenced sample: peripheral blood. The CDR3 reads CAISGLAESTDTQYF. The nucleotide sequence is given as TGTGCCATCAGTGGACTAGCAGAAAGCACAGATACGCAGTATTTT.